The 10 T cell receptor beta chains given below trace back to one sample, sequenced in a study of regulatory T cells in long-lasting Graves disease. The time point: persistent/refractory GD, antithyroid drugs over 5 years with positive TRAb. The TCR library was made from RNA extracted from PBMCs. Arm-PCR of CDR3 regions and iRepertoire HTBI primers were the basis on which TCR beta libraries were built. In TCRdb, the multiplex PCR reads were re-called with MiXCR into one record per CDR3 protein. There are 350,000 to 450,000 distinct CDR3 sequences in the sample; less than 30% occur only once, and under 35% lies in the top ten. Sequences were derived from peripheral blood mononuclear cells (PBMCs), sampled when the disease was refractory, from a patient treated with antithyroid drugs. The receptor source for this set is a woman between 35 and 50 years old with Graves disease.

This clonotype turned up a few times. The J gene is TRBJ2-7, the V gene TRBV6-1; D gene unclear. CDR3 length: 13 residues. Germline V gene sequence: CDR1 MNHNS, CDR2 SASEGT. V was clipped by 1 base and J by 6 bases, with 10 bases between them. CDR3: CASSEVAGSEQYF. The CDR3 DNA is TGTGCCAGCAGTGAAGTCGCCGGTAGCGAGCAGTACTTC.

The sample holds many counts of this clonotype. This chain connects TRBV29-1 to TRBJ2-7; D may match TRBD1 or TRBD2 (5 bases each). Trimming removed 4 bases from V and 2 bases from J, with 12 bases in between. The CDR3 has 13 residues. The germline V gene has CDR1 SQVTM and CDR2 ANQGSEA. The CDR3 DNA follows: TGCAGCGTTGCCTGGGACGGAACCTACGAGCAGTACTTC. Its translation: CSVAWDGTYEQYF.

This clonotype was observed many times. The chain joins TRBV11-2 to TRBJ2-5, with 7 bases identical to TRBD2. Germline values: CDR1 SGHAT, CDR2 FQNNGV. V was pared by 3 bases and J by 4 bases, with 11 bases of the junction left unmatched. The length of the CDR3 is 16 residues. The CDR3 loop reads CASSFRAGVGGETQYF. Here the CDR3 DNA reads TGTGCCAGCAGCTTCCGCGCGGGAGTGGGGGGAGAGACCCAGTACTTC.

This clonotype occurred many times. The chain employs TRBV28 and TRBJ1-5; no definite D call. Germline values: CDR1 MDHEN, CDR2 SYDVKM. This CDR3 has 13 amino acids. V dropped 4 bases and J dropped 3 bases, with 7 bases sitting between them. CDR3 coding DNA: TGTGCCAGCAGTTCAACCCTCAATCAGCCCCAGCATTTT. Its protein is CASSSTLNQPQHF. Together with reference TRBV28 and TRBJ1-5, the CDR3 gives the full variable domain: DVKVTQSSRYLVKRTGEKVFLECVQDMDHENMFWYRQDPGLGLRLIYFSYDVKMKEKGDIPEGYSVSREKKERFSLILESASTNQTSMYLCASSSTLNQPQHFGDGTRLSIL.

The gene calls are TRBV2 and TRBJ2-3; D is undetermined. V gave up 3 bases and J gave up 0 bases, with 10 bases separating them. The germline V gene has CDR1 SNHLY and CDR2 FYNNEI. This CDR3 region has 15 residues. This chain's CDR3 is CASSERTLSTDTQYF. DNA of the CDR3: TGTGCCAGCAGTGAGCGGACCCTTAGCACAGATACGCAGTATTTT.

This clonotype appeared many times. The chain carries TRBV11-2 and TRBJ2-7; D remains ambiguous. The CDR3 is 15 amino acids. Germline values: CDR1 SGHAT, CDR2 FQNNGV. With 5 bases removed from V and 3 bases from J, the gap between germline ends came to 17 bases. CDR3: CASSPVLGNRYEQYF. For the CDR3, the DNA is TGTGCCAGCAGCCCAGTTTTGGGGAACCGCTACGAGCAGTACTTC.

There are many counts of this clonotype. V and J are TRBV12-3 or TRBV12-4 and TRBJ1-1; 12 bases map to TRBD1. This CDR3 region has 16 residues. J gave up 1 base and V 10 bases, and 10 bases lay outside the gene matches. The chain's CDR3 is CATSWGQGAGNTEAFF. In nucleotides, the CDR3 is TGTGCCACCTCCTGGGGACAGGGGGCGGGGAACACTGAAGCTTTCTTT.

This clonotype has a count of ten or more. The chain combines TRBV2 with TRBJ2-7, with TRBD1 matching over 9 bases. Germline V gives CDR1 SNHLY, CDR2 FYNNEI. CDR3 length: 16 amino acids. Losses at the gene ends were 3 bases for V and 3 bases for J; bases not matched to a gene: 9. CDR3 sequence (DNA): TGTGCCAGCAGTGACAGAGCCGGGGACAGGGACTACGAGCAGTACTTC. It specifies CASSDRAGDRDYEQYF.

As regards this clonotype: A far larger clone is a single base away, which makes a read error likely. This rearrangement joins TRBV28 to TRBJ2-7; a weak D match, TRBD1 (6 bases). Germline V gene lookup returns CDR1 MDHEN and CDR2 SYDVKM. This CDR3 has 15 residues. CDR3 in DNA: TGTGCCAGCAGCTTCGGCACAGGGCCCACCTACGAGCAGCACTTC. It encodes CASSFGTGPTYEQHF.

This clonotype came up many times. The J gene is TRBJ1-1, the V gene TRBV5-1, with 8 bases fitting TRBD1. The CDR3 covers 15 residues. CDR1 SGHRS and CDR2 YFSETQ come from the germline V gene. Unmatched junction bases numbered 11, after V lost 4 bases and J lost 6 bases. The CDR3 coding sequence is TGCGCCAGCAGCCTACGGACAGGGATAAATGCTGAAGCTTTCTTT. This codes for CASSLRTGINAEAFF.